The clone carrying this TCR beta chain was observed a single time. Its cognate antigen is unknown. Other DNA variants within this sample encode the same CDR3. CDR3 length: 19 amino acids. From germline, CDR1 is SGHTA and CDR2 FQGTGA. Trimming removed 5 bases from V and 4 bases from J; junction bases left unmatched: 15. This sample was included in a study of OX40 agonist ivuxolimab in advanced cancers. Profiled with immunoSEQ multiplex PCR; TCRdb holds only in-frame clones, not every one. The repertoire holds 80,000 to 100,000 clones, with 85% to 95% as singletons. Findings and caveats of the study: Some of the nonresponding patients also showed low levels of normalized T-cell clonal expansion. With doses of 0.1 to 3.0 mg/kg, CD4+ and CD8+ blood T cells had undergone clonal expansion by week 6.

The chain has TRBV7-3 and TRBJ2-6, with 9 bases fitting TRBD2. The sample consisted of CD4+ or CD8+ T cells sorted from blood, taken in a trial of the OX40 agonist ivuxolimab. The TCR comes from an adult with an advanced solid tumor such as melanoma, head and neck, liver or kidney cancer. CDR3 in amino acids: CASSPIAGVGRDGANVLTF. CDR3 bases: TGTGCCAGCAGCCCTATAGCGGGAGTGGGGCGGGACGGGGCCAACGTCCTGACTTTC.